In this sample, the clone carrying this T cell receptor (beta chain) turned up many times. The sample originates from a study of regulatory T cells in long-lasting Graves disease. Specified time point: newly diagnosed GD, antithyroid drugs for less than 3 months. With RNA extracted from PBMCs as input, the TCR library was made. The patient group derived from an endocrinology department in Xi'an, China. Assembly of TCR beta libraries relied on iRepertoire HTBI primers together with Arm-PCR of CDR3 regions. TCRdb re-analysed the multiplex PCR reads in MiXCR, keeping a single row per CDR3 protein. The sample includes about 500,000 distinct CDR3 sequences, 12% of them seen just once. The trim removed 6 bases at V and 8 bases at J, leaving 6 bases unmatched. Germline CDR1 reads MNHNS; CDR2 reads SASEGT. This CDR3 region has 12 residues. These data were likewise used in another study, on T cells in Graves' hyperthyroidism and ophthalmopathy. This second report adds: In the blood, most expanded thyroid clonotypes above 0.001 appeared as well.

This sequence joins TRBV6-1 and TRBJ1-2; 7 positions agree with TRBD1. The sequencing here drew on peripheral blood mononuclear cells (PBMCs), taken at new diagnosis, from a patient treated with antithyroid drugs. The sequence came from a woman aged 25 to 45 with Graves disease. The CDR3: CASSRDRLGYTF. The DNA for the CDR3 is TGTGCCAGCAGCCGGGACAGACTAGGCTACACCTTC.